What follows are 21 T cell receptor beta chains derived from one specimen sequenced in a study of CD4 T cells in relation to SARS-CoV-2 and coronaviruses. Unexposed donor CD4+ T cells date from about 2011-2019, before the COVID-19 pandemic. The cells were cultured for about ten days before CD4+ T cells were isolated. TCRdb keeps only in-frame clones here, not all; method: immunoSEQ multiplex PCR. This table holds around 20,000 clones, under 70% found once. No antigen has been assigned to these receptors. The sample was CD4+ T cells from PBMCs, cultured in vitro. These receptors originate from a human donor in good health.

The CDR3 spells CASSPRTSGGNEQFF. The CDR3 DNA reads TGTGCCAGCAGCCCGAGGACTAGCGGGGGGAATGAGCAGTTCTTC. The chain has TRBV11-2 and TRBJ2-1, with TRBD2 identical over 14 bases. Trimming took 5 bases from V and 7 from J; bases not matched to a gene: 4. The CDR3 runs 15 residues. Germline CDR1 reads SGHAT; CDR2 reads FQNNGV.

This chain uses TRBV5-1 with TRBJ2-7; 7 bases map to TRBD1. Losses at the gene ends were 3 bases for V and 0 bases for J; bases not matched to a gene: 18. The germline CDR1 and CDR2 sequences are SGHRS and YFSETQ. This CDR3 contains 19 residues. For the CDR3, the DNA is TGCGCCAGCAGCTCCCGACCTGGACAGGCAAACCCCTTCTCCTACGAGCAGTACTTC. Protein sequence: CASSSRPGQANPFSYEQYF.

As DNA, the CDR3 is TGCGCCAGCAGCTTGCAGCCGGGACTAGCTGGTAATGAGCAGTTCTTC. It encodes CASSLQPGLAGNEQFF. The chain carries TRBV5-1 and TRBJ2-1, with 9 bases that match TRBD2. The germline gives CDR1 SGHRS, CDR2 YFSETQ. The CDR3 runs 16 residues. Trimming at V came to 1 base and at J to 7 bases, leaving 9 bases not matched to a gene.

The chain uses TRBV19 and TRBJ2-2, with TRBD1 matching over 11 bases. The trim removed 9 bases at V and 6 bases at J, leaving 6 bases unmatched. Germline-derived CDR1 and CDR2 are LNHDA and SQIVND (reference sequence). This CDR3 has 14 residues. The CDR3 DNA follows: TGTGCCAGCAGCGGGACAGGGGGTTCCGGGGAGCTGTTTTTT. This codes for CASSGTGGSGELFF.

The gene calls are TRBV4-1 and TRBJ2-7; D possibly corresponds to TRBD1 (8 bases). Per the germline V gene, CDR1 is MGHRA and CDR2 is YSYEKL. The CDR3 runs to 18 residues. Trimming shortened V by 0 bases and J by 2 bases, and 20 bases separated the two germline ends. In DNA form, the CDR3 reads TGCGCCAGCAGCCAAGATTTGGGGGGGGGACAGGTTACCTACGAGCAGTACTTC. It specifies CASSQDLGGGQVTYEQYF.

This chain links TRBV9 with TRBJ1-1; TRBD1 agrees at 9 bases. This CDR3 contains 15 residues. Germline-derived CDR1 and CDR2 are SGDLS and YYNGEE. The ends lost 2 bases at V and 0 bases at J; junction bases unmatched: 2. In nucleotides, the CDR3 is TGTGCCAGCAGCGTCGGACAGGGGCTGAACACTGAAGCTTTCTTT. Its translation is CASSVGQGLNTEAFF. Combining the CDR3 with reference TRBV9 and TRBJ1-1 gives the whole variable domain DSGVTQTPKHLITATGQRVTLRCSPRSGDLSVYWYQQSLDQGLQFLIQYYNGEERAKGNILERFSAQQFPDLHSELNLSSLELGDSALYFCASSVGQGLNTEAFFGQGTRLTVV.

The V and J genes are TRBV6-2 or TRBV6-3 and TRBJ1-5, with 7 bases identical to TRBD1. V was pared by 4 bases and J by 5 bases, with 8 bases of the junction left unmatched. This CDR3 has 15 residues. In germline, CDR1 is MNHEY, CDR2 SVGEGT. CDR3: CASSSLGRGDQPQHF. CDR3 DNA: TGTGCCAGCAGTTCCCTCGGCAGGGGGGATCAGCCCCAGCATTTT.

The chain joins TRBV3-1 (or the pseudogene TRBV3-2) to TRBJ1-1, with D perhaps matching TRBD1 (6 bases). Trimming cost V 1 base and J 7 bases, with 10 bases left between them. Per germline, CDR1 LGHDT and CDR2 YNNKEL (reference sequence). The CDR3 contains 13 residues. The CDR3 spells CASSQGGLLEAFF. In DNA form, the CDR3 reads TGTGCCAGCAGCCAAGGGGGGCTACTTGAAGCTTTCTTT.

This clone was observed once. The chain employs TRBV10-3 and TRBJ2-1; no clear D gene. CDR1 is ENHRY, CDR2 SYGVKD, per germline. Trimming stripped 0 bases from V and 3 bases from J, with 12 bases between. The CDR3 is made up of 16 amino acids. The CDR3 DNA is TGTGCCATCAGTGAGTCCGAACTAATAGTCTACAATGAGCAGTTCTTC. Translation: CAISESELIVYNEQFF.

V is TRBV25-1 and J is TRBJ1-1; D may be TRBD1 (5 bases). CDR3 size: 15 residues. CDR1 and CDR2 (germline): MGHDK, SYGVNS. V lost 3 bases and J 4 bases, leaving 15 bases between the germline ends. The CDR3 spells CASSDSGGVSTEAFF. Here the CDR3 DNA reads TGTGCCAGCAGTGATAGCGGGGGGGTGAGCACTGAAGCTTTCTTT.

The chain combines TRBV10-3 with TRBJ2-7; D might be TRBD1 or TRBD2, each matching 6 bases. Trimming pared 4 bases from V and 4 bases from J, leaving 20 bases between. The CDR3 has 16 residues. The V gene's germline CDR1 is ENHRY and CDR2 SYGVKD. The CDR3 region has the DNA TGTGCCATCAGTGTAGCGGACAGCCGAGATCCTTACGAGCAGTACTTC. It encodes CAISVADSRDPYEQYF.

V is TRBV9 and J is TRBJ2-7, with 14 positions matching TRBD2. J gave up 7 bases and V 3 bases, and 9 bases lay outside the gene matches. This CDR3 is built from 16 residues. Germline CDR1 SGDLS, CDR2 YYNGEE. CDR3 coding DNA: TGTGCCAGCAGCGGGGGAGCCGGGACTAGCGGGGGAGAGCAGTACTTC. As protein: CASSGGAGTSGGEQYF.

Here the CDR3 reads CASSGVSKETQYF. Written as DNA, the CDR3 is TGTGCCAGCAGTGGGGTTAGTAAAGAGACCCAGTACTTC. The chain carries TRBV2 and TRBJ2-5; the D is unclear. This CDR3 is 13 amino acids long. Germline V gene sequence: CDR1 SNHLY, CDR2 FYNNEI. Trimming stripped 4 bases from V and 3 bases from J, with 9 bases between.

The chain couples TRBV19 to TRBJ2-2, with D possibly being TRBD1 (6 bases). Trimming left V 9 bases short and J 5 bases short, with 13 bases between. Germline lookup yields CDR1 LNHDA and CDR2 SQIVND (reference sequence). The CDR3 extends over 13 amino acids. This chain's CDR3 is CASNQRGTGELFF. CDR3 DNA sequence: TGTGCCAGCAACCAAAGGGGGACCGGGGAGCTGTTTTTT. Drawing the rest from reference TRBV19 and TRBJ2-2, the complete variable domain is DGGITQSPKYLFRKEGQNVTLSCEQNLNHDAMYWYRQDPGQGLRLIYYSQIVNDFQKGDIAEGYSVSREKKESFPLTVTSAQKNPTAFYLCASNQRGTGELFFGEGSRLTVL.

V gene TRBV7-9 combines with J gene TRBJ1-2, with unresolved D. CDR1 and CDR2 from the germline V gene are SEHNR and FQNEAQ (reference sequence). The germline V and J ends were trimmed by 6 bases and 4 bases, with 6 bases remaining between them. CDR3 length equals 11 residues. The chain's CDR3 is CASSRAYGYTF. The CDR3 nucleotides read TGTGCCAGCAGTAGGGCCTATGGCTACACCTTC.

The table lists this clone with a few counts. The J gene is TRBJ1-6, the V gene TRBV19; D possibly corresponds to TRBD1 (6 bases). Per the germline V gene, CDR1 is LNHDA and CDR2 is SQIVND (reference sequence). The CDR3 is made up of 17 amino acids. The V and J ends lost 6 bases and 4 bases respectively, with 19 bases between them. The DNA of the CDR3 is TGTGCCAGTAGCGTAGAAAGGGGGGCCGGATATAATTCACCCCTCCACTTT. This translates into CASSVERGAGYNSPLHF.

This chain uses TRBV27 with TRBJ1-6; D remains ambiguous. The CDR3 extends over 12 amino acids. Germline CDR1 MNHEY, CDR2 SMNVEV (reference sequence). Trimming took off 2 bases at V and 6 bases at J, with 2 bases between the two ends. For the CDR3, the DNA is TGTGCCAGCAGTTTACCTAATTCACCCCTCCACTTT. Translating gives CASSLPNSPLHF.

The V and J genes are TRBV11-2 and TRBJ1-1; D not resolved. Germline V CDR1 and CDR2: SGHAT, FQNNGV. The length of the CDR3 is 14 residues. The V end lost 2 bases, the J end lost 1 base, and 8 bases lay between the germline ends. CDR3 residues: CASSLFVGNTEAFF. Here the CDR3 DNA reads TGTGCCAGCAGCTTATTTGTTGGGAACACTGAAGCTTTCTTT.

This chain joins TRBV23-1 and TRBJ2-1; no clear D. TRBV23-1 is an ORF; its function is uncertain. The CDR3 length is 17 residues. V was trimmed by 4 bases and J by 2 bases, leaving 18 bases between them. CDR3 DNA sequence: TGCGCCAGCAGTCTCCTCCCAACCCGTCTAGCCTACAATGAGCAGTTCTTC. Its protein product is CASSLLPTRLAYNEQFF.

Points on this clone: Other DNA variants within this sample encode the same CDR3. The chain recombines TRBV7-2 with TRBJ2-6, with D perhaps given as TRBD1 or TRBD2 (5 bases each). This CDR3 is built from 17 residues. CDR1 and CDR2 (germline): SGHTA, FQGNSA. The V and J ends lost 5 bases and 0 bases respectively, with 14 bases between them. The CDR3 nucleotides are TGTGCCAGCAGCCTACGGGGCGCCTCCTCTGGGGCCAACGTCCTGACTTTC. Its translation: CASSLRGASSGANVLTF.

CDR3: CASSEGMGIRRNEQFF. CDR3 DNA sequence: TGTGCCAGCAGTGAAGGAATGGGAATCCGACGCAATGAGCAGTTCTTC. V usage is TRBV6-1 and J usage is TRBJ2-1; no definite D call. CDR3 size: 16 residues. The V gene lost 1 base and the J gene lost 6 bases, with 16 bases spanning the gap. The germline gives CDR1 MNHNS, CDR2 SASEGT.